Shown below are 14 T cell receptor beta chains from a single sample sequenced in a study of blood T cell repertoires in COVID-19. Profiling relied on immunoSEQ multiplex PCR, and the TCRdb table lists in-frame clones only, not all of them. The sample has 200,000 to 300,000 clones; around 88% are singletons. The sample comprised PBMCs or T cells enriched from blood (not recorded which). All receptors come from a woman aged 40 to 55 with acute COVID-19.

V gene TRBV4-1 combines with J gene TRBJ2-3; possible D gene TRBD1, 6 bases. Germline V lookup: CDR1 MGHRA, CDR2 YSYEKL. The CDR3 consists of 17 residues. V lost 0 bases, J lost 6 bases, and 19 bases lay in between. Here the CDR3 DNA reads TGCGCCAGCAGCCAAGATCGCCAGACTGGGGGCCCGGATACGCAGTATTTT. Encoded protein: CASSQDRQTGGPDTQYF.

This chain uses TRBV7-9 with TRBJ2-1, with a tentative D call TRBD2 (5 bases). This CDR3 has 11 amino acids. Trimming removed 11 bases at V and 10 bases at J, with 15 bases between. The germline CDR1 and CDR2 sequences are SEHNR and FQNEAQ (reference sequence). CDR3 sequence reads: CASTPSREQFF. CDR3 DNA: TGTGCCTCCACTCCTAGCCGCGAGCAGTTCTTC.

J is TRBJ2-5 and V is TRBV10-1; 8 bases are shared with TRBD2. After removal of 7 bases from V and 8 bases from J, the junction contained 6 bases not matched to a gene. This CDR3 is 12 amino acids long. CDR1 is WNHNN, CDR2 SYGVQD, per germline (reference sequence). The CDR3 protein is CASMDSGTTQYF. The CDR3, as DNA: TGCGCCAGCATGGATAGCGGGACAACCCAGTACTTC.

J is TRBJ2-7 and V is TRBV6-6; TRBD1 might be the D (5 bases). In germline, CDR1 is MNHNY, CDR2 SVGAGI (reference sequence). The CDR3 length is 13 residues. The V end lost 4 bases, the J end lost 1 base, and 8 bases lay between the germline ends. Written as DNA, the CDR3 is TGTGCCAGCAGTTGGGGCCGTTCCTACGAGCAGTACGTC. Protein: CASSWGRSYEQYV.

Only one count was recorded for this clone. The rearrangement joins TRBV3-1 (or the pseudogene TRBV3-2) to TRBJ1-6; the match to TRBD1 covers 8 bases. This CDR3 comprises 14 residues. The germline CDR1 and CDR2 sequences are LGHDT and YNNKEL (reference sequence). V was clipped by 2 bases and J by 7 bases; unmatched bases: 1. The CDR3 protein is CASSQNRGNSPLHF. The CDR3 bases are TGTGCCAGCAGCCAAAACAGGGGGAATTCACCCCTCCACTTT.

The CDR3 DNA is TGCGCCAGCAGTGAGACATGGAGTCAGCCCCAGCATTTT. Protein product: CASSETWSQPQHF. The rearrangement joins TRBV10-2 to TRBJ1-5; D ambiguous. CDR3 length equals 13 residues. Trimming shortened V by 2 bases and J by 6 bases, and 8 bases separated the two germline ends. Per germline, CDR1 WSHSY and CDR2 SAAADI.

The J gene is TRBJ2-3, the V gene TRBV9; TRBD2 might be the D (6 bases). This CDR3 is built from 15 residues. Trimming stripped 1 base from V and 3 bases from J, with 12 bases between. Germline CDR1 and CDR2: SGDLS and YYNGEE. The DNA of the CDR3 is TGTGCCAGCAGCGTAATCGCGGGAAGAACAGATACGCAGTATTTT. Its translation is CASSVIAGRTDTQYF. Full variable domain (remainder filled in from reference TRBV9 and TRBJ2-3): DSGVTQTPKHLITATGQRVTLRCSPRSGDLSVYWYQQSLDQGLQFLIQYYNGEERAKGNILERFSAQQFPDLHSELNLSSLELGDSALYFCASSVIAGRTDTQYFGPGTRLTVL.

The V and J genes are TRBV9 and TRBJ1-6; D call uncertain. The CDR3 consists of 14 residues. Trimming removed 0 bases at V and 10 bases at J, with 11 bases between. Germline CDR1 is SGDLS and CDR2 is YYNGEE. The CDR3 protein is CASSVATGNSPLHF. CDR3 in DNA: TGTGCCAGCAGCGTAGCTACGGGTAACTCACCCCTCCACTTT.

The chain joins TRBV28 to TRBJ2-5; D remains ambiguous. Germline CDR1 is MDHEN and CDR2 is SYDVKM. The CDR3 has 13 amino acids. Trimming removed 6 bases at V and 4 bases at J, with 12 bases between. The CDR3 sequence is CASRLYPRETQYF. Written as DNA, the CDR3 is TGTGCCAGCAGACTATACCCCCGAGAGACCCAGTACTTC.

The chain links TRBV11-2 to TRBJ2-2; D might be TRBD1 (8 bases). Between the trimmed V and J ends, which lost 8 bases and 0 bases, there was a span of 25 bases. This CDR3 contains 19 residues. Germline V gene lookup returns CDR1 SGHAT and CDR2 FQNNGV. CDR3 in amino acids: CASPAGQGALYANTGELFF. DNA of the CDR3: TGTGCCAGCCCAGCGGGGCAGGGGGCCCTATACGCGAACACCGGGGAGCTGTTTTTT.

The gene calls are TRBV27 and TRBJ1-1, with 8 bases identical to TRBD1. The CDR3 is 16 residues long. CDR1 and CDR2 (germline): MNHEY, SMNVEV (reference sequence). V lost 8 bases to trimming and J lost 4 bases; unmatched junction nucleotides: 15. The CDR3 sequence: CASVPRQGRRSTEAFF. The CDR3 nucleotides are TGTGCCAGCGTCCCTCGACAGGGGAGAAGGAGCACTGAAGCTTTCTTT.

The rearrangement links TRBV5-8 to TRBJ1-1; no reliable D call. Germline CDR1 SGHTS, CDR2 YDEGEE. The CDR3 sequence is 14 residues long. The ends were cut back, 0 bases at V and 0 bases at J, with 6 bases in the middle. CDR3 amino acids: CASSLGGMNTEAFF. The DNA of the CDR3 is TGTGCCAGCAGCTTGGGAGGGATGAACACTGAAGCTTTCTTT.

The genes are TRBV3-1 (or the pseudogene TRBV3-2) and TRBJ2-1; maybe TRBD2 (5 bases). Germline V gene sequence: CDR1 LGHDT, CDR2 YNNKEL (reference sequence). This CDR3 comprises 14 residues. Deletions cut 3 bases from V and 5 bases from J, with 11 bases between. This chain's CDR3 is CASSQVYGDNEQFF. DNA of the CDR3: TGTGCCAGCAGCCAGGTATACGGGGACAATGAGCAGTTCTTC.

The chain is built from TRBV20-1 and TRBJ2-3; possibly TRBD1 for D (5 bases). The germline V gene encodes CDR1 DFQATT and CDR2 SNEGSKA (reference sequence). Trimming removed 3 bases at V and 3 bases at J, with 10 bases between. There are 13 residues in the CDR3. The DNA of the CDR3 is TGCAGTGCTAGTGACGGACAAACAGATACGCAGTATTTT. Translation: CSASDGQTDTQYF.